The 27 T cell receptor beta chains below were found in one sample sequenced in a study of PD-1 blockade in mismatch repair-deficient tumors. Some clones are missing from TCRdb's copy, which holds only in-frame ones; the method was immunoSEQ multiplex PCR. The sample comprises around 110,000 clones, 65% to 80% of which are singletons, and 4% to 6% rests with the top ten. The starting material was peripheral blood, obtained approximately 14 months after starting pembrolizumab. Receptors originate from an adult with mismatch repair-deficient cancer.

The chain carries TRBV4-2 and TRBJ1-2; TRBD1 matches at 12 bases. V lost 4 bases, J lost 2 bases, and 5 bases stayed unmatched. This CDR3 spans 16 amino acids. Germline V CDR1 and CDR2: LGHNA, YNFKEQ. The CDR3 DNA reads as TGTGCCAGCAGCCCCGGGGGACAGGGGGCAAACTATGGCTACACCTTC. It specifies CASSPGGQGANYGYTF.

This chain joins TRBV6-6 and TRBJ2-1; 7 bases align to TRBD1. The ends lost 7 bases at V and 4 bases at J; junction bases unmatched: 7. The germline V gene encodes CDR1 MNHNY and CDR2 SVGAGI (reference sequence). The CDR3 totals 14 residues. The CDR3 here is CASTDREKYNEQFF. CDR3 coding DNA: TGTGCCAGCACCGACAGGGAGAAGTACAATGAGCAGTTCTTC.

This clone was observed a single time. The CDR3 nucleotides are TGTGCCAGCACCCCGACAGGGGCCCGAGGCCAGCCCCAGCATTTT. Amino acids: CASTPTGARGQPQHF. The chain joins TRBV9 to TRBJ1-5; 8 bases map to TRBD1. CDR1 is SGDLS, CDR2 YYNGEE, per germline. With 6 bases clipped from V and 7 bases from J, the junction kept 12 bases outside the gene matches. This CDR3 region has 15 residues. The variable domain in full, completed from reference TRBV9 and TRBJ1-5, reads DSGVTQTPKHLITATGQRVTLRCSPRSGDLSVYWYQQSLDQGLQFLIQYYNGEERAKGNILERFSAQQFPDLHSELNLSSLELGDSALYFCASTPTGARGQPQHFGDGTRLSIL.

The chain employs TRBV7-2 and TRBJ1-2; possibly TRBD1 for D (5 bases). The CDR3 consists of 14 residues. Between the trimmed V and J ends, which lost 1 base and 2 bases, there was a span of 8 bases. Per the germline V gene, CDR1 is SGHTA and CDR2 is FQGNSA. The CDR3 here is CASSLGRVNYGYTF. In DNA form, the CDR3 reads TGTGCCAGCAGCTTAGGCAGGGTCAACTATGGCTACACCTTC.

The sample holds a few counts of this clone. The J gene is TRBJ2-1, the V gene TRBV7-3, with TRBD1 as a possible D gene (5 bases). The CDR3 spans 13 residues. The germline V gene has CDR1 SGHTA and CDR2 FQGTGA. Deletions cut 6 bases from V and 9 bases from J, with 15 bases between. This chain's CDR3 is CASRPQGGAEQFF. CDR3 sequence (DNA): TGTGCCAGCAGGCCCCAGGGCGGAGCTGAGCAGTTCTTC.

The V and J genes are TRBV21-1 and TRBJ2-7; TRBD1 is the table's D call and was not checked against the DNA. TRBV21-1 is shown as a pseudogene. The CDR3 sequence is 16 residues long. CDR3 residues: CASSKGGWDRGYEQYF. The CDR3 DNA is TGTGCCAGCAGCAAAGGGGGATGGGACAGGGGCTACGAGCAGTACTTC.

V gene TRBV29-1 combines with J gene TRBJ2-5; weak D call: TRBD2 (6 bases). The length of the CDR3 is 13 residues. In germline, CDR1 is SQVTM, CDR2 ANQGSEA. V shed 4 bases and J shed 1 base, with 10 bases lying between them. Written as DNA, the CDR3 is TGCAGCGTTGTAGGGGAGGTCCAAGAGACCCAGTACTTC. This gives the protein CSVVGEVQETQYF.

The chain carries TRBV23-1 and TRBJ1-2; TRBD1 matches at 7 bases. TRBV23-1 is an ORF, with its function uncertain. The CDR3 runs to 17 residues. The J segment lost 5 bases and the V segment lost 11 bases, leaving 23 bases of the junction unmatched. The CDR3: CAPNPSGSGQEGYGYTF. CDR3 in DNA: TGCGCCCCCAACCCCTCGGGTTCCGGACAGGAAGGTTATGGCTACACCTTC.

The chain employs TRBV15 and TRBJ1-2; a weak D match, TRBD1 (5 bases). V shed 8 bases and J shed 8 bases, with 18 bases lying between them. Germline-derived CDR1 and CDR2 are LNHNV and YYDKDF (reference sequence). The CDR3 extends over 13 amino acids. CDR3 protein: CATALGPGRGYTF. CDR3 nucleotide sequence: TGTGCCACCGCCCTAGGGCCAGGGAGAGGCTACACCTTC.

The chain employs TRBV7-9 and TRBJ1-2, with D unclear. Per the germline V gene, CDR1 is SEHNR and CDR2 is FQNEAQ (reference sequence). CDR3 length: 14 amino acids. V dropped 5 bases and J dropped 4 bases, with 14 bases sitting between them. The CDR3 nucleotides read TGTGCCAGCAGCCCCCCTGGGTTCACCTATGGCTACACCTTC. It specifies CASSPPGFTYGYTF.

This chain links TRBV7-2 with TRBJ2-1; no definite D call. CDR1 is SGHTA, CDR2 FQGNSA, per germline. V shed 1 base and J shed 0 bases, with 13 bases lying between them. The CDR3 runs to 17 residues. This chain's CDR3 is CASSLGAPSNSYNEQFF. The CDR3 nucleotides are TGTGCCAGCAGCTTAGGGGCCCCGAGCAACTCCTACAATGAGCAGTTCTTC.

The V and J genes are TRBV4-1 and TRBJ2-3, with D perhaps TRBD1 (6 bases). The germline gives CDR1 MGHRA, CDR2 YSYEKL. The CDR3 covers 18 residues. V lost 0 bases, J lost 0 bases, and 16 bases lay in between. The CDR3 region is CASSQDWRGQFSTDTQYF. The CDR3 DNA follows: TGCGCCAGCAGCCAAGATTGGCGCGGACAGTTTAGCACAGATACGCAGTATTTT.

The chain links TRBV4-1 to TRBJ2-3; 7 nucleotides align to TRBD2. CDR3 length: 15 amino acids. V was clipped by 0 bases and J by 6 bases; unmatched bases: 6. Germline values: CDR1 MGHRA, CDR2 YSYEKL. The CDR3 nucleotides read TGCGCCAGCAGCCAAGATGCGGGGGAGTGGGATACGCAGTATTTT. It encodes CASSQDAGEWDTQYF.

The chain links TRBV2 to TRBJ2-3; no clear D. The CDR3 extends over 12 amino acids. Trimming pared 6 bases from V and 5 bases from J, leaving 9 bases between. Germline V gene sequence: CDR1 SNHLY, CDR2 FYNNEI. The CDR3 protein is CASSALQDTQYF. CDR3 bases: TGTGCCAGCAGCGCCCTACAAGATACGCAGTATTTT.

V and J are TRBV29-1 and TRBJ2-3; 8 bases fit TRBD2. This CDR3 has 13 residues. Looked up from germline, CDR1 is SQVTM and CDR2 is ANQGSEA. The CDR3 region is CCLGPSGSDTQYF. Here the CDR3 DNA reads TGCTGCCTGGGACCCAGCGGGAGCGATACGCAGTATTTT.

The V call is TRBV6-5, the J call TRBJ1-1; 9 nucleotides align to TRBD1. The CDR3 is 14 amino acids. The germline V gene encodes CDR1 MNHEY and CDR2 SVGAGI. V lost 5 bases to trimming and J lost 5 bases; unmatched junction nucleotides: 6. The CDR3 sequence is CASSETGGRTEAFF. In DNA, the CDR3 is TGTGCCAGCAGTGAAACAGGGGGCCGAACTGAAGCTTTCTTT.

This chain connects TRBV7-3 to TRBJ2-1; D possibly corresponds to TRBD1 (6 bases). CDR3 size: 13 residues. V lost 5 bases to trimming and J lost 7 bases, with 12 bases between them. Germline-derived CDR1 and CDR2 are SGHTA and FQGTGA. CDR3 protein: CASSRRDKNEQFF. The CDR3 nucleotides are TGTGCCAGCAGCCGCCGGGACAAAAATGAGCAGTTCTTC.

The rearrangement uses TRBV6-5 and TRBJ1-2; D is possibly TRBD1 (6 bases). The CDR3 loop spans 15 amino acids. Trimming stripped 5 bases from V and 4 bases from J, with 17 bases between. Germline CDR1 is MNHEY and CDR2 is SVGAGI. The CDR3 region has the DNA TGTGCCAGCAGTGGAGGGACATCCGGCAGCTATGGCTACACCTTC. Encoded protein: CASSGGTSGSYGYTF.

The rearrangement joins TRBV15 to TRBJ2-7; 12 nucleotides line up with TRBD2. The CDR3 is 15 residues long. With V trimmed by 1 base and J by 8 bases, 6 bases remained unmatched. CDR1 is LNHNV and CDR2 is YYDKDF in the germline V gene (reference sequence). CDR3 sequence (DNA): TGTGCCACCAGCAGAGGAGGACTAGCGGGAACGCAGCAGTACTTC. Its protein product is CATSRGGLAGTQQYF.

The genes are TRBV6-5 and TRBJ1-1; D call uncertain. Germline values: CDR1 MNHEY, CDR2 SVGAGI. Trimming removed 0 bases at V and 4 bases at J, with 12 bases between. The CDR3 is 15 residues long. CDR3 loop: CASSYSSPGGTEAFF. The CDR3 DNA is TGTGCCAGCAGTTACTCGTCTCCGGGAGGCACTGAAGCTTTCTTT.

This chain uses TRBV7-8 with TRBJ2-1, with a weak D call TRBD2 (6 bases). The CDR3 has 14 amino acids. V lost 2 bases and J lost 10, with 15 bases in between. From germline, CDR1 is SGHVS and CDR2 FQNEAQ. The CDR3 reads CASSLSAGWREQFF. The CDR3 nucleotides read TGTGCCAGCAGCTTATCGGCGGGATGGAGAGAGCAGTTCTTC.

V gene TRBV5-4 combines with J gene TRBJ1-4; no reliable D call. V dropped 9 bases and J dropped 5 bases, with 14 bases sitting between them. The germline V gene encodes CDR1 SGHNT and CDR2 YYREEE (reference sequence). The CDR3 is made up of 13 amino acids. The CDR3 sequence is CAMRVFGNEKLFF. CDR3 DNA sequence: TGTGCCATGCGGGTTTTCGGAAATGAAAAACTGTTTTTT.

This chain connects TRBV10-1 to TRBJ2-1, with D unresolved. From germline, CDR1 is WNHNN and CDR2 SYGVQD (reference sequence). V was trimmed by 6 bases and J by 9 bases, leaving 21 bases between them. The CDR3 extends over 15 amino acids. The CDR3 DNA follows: TGCGCCAGCAGAGAGGACCACAGCTCCCACGGTGAGCAGTTCTTC. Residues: CASREDHSSHGEQFF.

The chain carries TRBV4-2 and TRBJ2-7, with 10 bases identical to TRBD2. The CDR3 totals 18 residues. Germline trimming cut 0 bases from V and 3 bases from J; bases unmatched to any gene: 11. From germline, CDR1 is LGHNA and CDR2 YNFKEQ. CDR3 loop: CASSQDRLAGEVGYEQYF. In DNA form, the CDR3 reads TGTGCCAGCAGCCAAGATCGGCTAGCGGGAGAAGTGGGCTACGAGCAGTACTTC.

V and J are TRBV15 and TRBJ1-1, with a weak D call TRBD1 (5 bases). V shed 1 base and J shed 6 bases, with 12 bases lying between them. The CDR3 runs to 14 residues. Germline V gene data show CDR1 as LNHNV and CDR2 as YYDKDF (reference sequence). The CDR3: CATSRGQGVPEAFF. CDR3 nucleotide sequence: TGTGCCACCAGCAGAGGTCAGGGAGTACCTGAAGCTTTCTTT.

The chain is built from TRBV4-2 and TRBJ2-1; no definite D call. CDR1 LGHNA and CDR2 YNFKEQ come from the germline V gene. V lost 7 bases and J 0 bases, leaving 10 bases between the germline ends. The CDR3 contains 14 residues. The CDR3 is CASKISSSYNEQFF. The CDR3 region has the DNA TGTGCCAGCAAAATATCAAGCTCCTACAATGAGCAGTTCTTC.

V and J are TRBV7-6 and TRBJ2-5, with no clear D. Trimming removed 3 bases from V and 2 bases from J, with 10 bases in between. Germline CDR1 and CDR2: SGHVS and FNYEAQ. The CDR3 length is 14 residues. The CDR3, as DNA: TGTGCCAGCAGCTTTCGGGCATTTCAAGAGACCCAGTACTTC. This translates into CASSFRAFQETQYF.